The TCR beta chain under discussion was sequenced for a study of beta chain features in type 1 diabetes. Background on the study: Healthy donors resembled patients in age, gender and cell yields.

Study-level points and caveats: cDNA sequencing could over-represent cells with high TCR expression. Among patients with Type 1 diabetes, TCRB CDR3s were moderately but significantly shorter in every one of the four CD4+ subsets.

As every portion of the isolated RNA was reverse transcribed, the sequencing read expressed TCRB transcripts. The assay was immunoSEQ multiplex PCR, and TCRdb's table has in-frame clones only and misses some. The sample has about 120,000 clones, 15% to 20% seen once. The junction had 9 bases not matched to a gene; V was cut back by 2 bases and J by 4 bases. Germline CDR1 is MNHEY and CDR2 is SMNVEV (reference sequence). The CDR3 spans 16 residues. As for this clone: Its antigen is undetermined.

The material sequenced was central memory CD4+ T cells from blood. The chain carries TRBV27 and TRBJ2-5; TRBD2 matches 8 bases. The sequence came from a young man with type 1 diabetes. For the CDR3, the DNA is TGTGCCAGCAGTTTAGAACGGGGGGGCCGAGGAGAGACCCAGTACTTC. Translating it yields CASSLERGGRGETQYF.